The 30 T cell receptor beta chains listed next were all sequenced from one sample in a study of T-cell reconstitution after alpha-beta-depleted transplantation in children. The authors prepared the TCRbeta library with unique molecular identifiers. TCRdb reanalysed the PCR reads using MiXCR and keeps one entry per CDR3 protein. The sample shows about 270,000 distinct CDR3 sequences, 9.5% to 10% of them seen only once. Material: PBMCs from the stem cell graft donor, obtained from the stem cell graft. These receptors were collected from a human donor who donated a stem cell graft to a child with SCID.

This clonotype appeared many times. As DNA, the CDR3 is TGTGCCAGCAGTGAATCGACAGGGGCTGAATACGAGCAGTACTTC. This translates into CASSESTGAEYEQYF. The genes are TRBV25-1 and TRBJ2-7; 8 bases agree with TRBD1. Germline trimming cut 1 base from V and 4 bases from J; bases unmatched to any gene: 6. Germline assignment: CDR1 MGHDK and CDR2 SYGVNS. The CDR3 is 15 amino acids.

This clonotype has a handful of counts. V usage is TRBV27 and J usage is TRBJ2-5; 8 bases agree with TRBD1. V dropped 0 bases and J dropped 5; count of bases not matched to a gene: 5. Germline V CDR1 and CDR2: MNHEY, SMNVEV (reference sequence). The CDR3 is 15 residues long. In nucleotides, the CDR3 is TGTGCCAGCAGTTTATCGACAGGGGTTGGGGAGACCCAGTACTTC. Its translation: CASSLSTGVGETQYF.

This clonotype was seen a handful of times. The J gene is TRBJ2-7, the V gene TRBV5-6; TRBD1 or TRBD2 may be the D gene (5 bases each). The germline V gene has CDR1 SGHDT and CDR2 YYEEEE. This CDR3 is 13 amino acids long. Trimming took 1 base from V and 5 from J, leaving 10 bases between them. DNA of the CDR3: TGTGCCAGCAGCTTGTTAGGGGAGAACGAGCAGTACTTC. Amino acid sequence: CASSLLGENEQYF.

This clonotype was detected a few times. The chain has TRBV25-1 and TRBJ1-3, with TRBD1 matching 7 bases. V lost 3 bases and J lost 8; bases outside the gene matches: 7. Germline CDR1 MGHDK, CDR2 SYGVNS. The CDR3 spans 14 residues. For the CDR3, the DNA is TGTGCCAGCAGTGATTACAGGGGATCGGACACCATATATTTT. Protein product: CASSDYRGSDTIYF. Full variable domain (rest looked up from reference TRBV25-1 and TRBJ1-3): EADIYQTPRYLVIGTGKKITLECSQTMGHDKMYWYQQDPGMELHLIHYSYGVNSTEKGDLSSESTVSRIRTEHFPLTLESARPSHTSQYLCASSDYRGSDTIYFGEGSWLTVV.

The chain has TRBV7-8 and TRBJ2-7; D is unresolved. The CDR3 has 12 residues. Germline CDR1 and CDR2: SGHVS and FQNEAQ. The V and J ends lost 5 bases and 5 bases respectively, with 10 bases between them. The CDR3 bases are TGTGCCAGCAGCACGTTGATAAACGAGCAGTACTTC. It yields the protein CASSTLINEQYF.

This clonotype occurred a few times. V gene TRBV7-6 combines with J gene TRBJ2-7; TRBD1 aligns across 10 bases. The CDR3 is 13 residues long. In germline, CDR1 is SGHVS, CDR2 FNYEAQ. The V and J ends lost 1 base and 6 bases, in that order; junction bases with no gene match: 0. Here the CDR3 DNA reads TGTGCCAGCAGCTTAGGGGACAGGGGCGAGCAGTACTTC. It codes for CASSLGDRGEQYF.

This clonotype has only a few counts. The rearrangement uses TRBV19 and TRBJ1-2, with D possibly being TRBD1 (5 bases). V lost 5 bases and J lost 1, with 11 bases in between. Per the germline V gene, CDR1 is LNHDA and CDR2 is SQIVND (reference sequence). The CDR3 runs 14 residues. CDR3 in amino acids: CASSSDSYNYGYTF. DNA of the CDR3: TGTGCCAGTAGTTCCGACAGTTATAACTATGGCTACACCTTC.

This clonotype showed up many times. The rearrangement uses TRBV27 and TRBJ1-5, with TRBD1 matching over 8 bases. The trim removed 6 bases at V and 4 bases at J, leaving 8 bases unmatched. The CDR3 length is 15 residues. The V gene's germline CDR1 is MNHEY and CDR2 SMNVEV (reference sequence). The CDR3 DNA reads as TGTGCCAGCAGGTTACAGGGGGGATCAAATCAGCCCCAGCATTTT. This sequence encodes CASRLQGGSNQPQHF.

This clonotype came up many times. The chain combines TRBV3-1 with TRBJ1-4; no firm D call. Germline V gives CDR1 LGHDT, CDR2 YNNKEL (reference sequence). V lost 2 bases and J 6 bases, leaving 16 bases between the germline ends. The CDR3 spans 16 residues. The CDR3 spells CASSQMIQGVYEKLFF. The CDR3 region has the DNA TGTGCCAGCAGCCAAATGATACAAGGAGTTTATGAAAAACTGTTTTTT. Using reference TRBV3-1 and TRBJ1-4 for the parts outside the CDR3, the full variable domain is DTAVSQTPKYLVTQMGNDKSIKCEQNLGHDTMYWYKQDSKKFLKIMFSYNNKELIINETVPNRFSPKSPDKAHLNLHINSLELGDSAVYFCASSQMIQGVYEKLFFGSGTQLSVL.

This clonotype was recorded many times. One junction end disagrees with the germline gene, perhaps due to a read error. V and J are TRBV7-7 and TRBJ2-5, with D possibly being TRBD1 (6 bases). Germline V gives CDR1 SSHAT, CDR2 FNYEAQ (reference sequence). The CDR3 runs 14 residues. The CDR3 DNA sequence: TGTGCTAGCAGCTTGGCCGACAGGCAAGAGACCCAGTACTTC. Translating it yields CASSLADRQETQYF.

The rearrangement uses TRBV20-1 and TRBJ2-7, with TRBD2 identical over 10 bases. The trim removed 6 bases at V and 2 bases at J, leaving 10 bases unmatched. CDR1 is DFQATT and CDR2 is SNEGSKA in the germline V gene (reference sequence). This CDR3 has 15 residues. For the CDR3, the DNA is TGCAGTGCCCTCCTAGGGAGCGGGGGGGCCTACGAGCAGTACTTC. This encodes CSALLGSGGAYEQYF.

V gene TRBV5-6 combines with J gene TRBJ2-6, with D possibly called TRBD1 or TRBD2 (5 bases each). The CDR3 sequence is 16 residues long. Germline lookup yields CDR1 SGHDT and CDR2 YYEEEE. V shed 4 bases and J shed 7 bases, with 18 bases lying between them. DNA for the CDR3: TGTGCCAGCAGCATGGACGGTTATAGGGACGCCAACGTCCTGACTTTC. It specifies CASSMDGYRDANVLTF.

The rearrangement uses TRBV18 and TRBJ2-7; D remains ambiguous. The ends were cut back, 3 bases at V and 3 bases at J, with 9 bases in the middle. This CDR3 is 13 amino acids long. Germline V gene sequence: CDR1 KGHSH, CDR2 LQKENI. As DNA, the CDR3 is TGTGCCAGCTCACCCGTGTCGAACTACGAGCAGTACTTC. It encodes CASSPVSNYEQYF.

This chain uses TRBV12-3 or TRBV12-4 with TRBJ2-6; D ambiguous. The CDR3 contains 17 residues. The V and J ends lost 3 bases and 0 bases respectively, with 12 bases between them. The CDR3 loop reads CASSLWLRFSGANVLTF. The CDR3 DNA sequence: TGTGCCAGCAGTTTGTGGCTCAGATTCTCTGGGGCCAACGTCCTGACTTTC.

In this sample, this clonotype turned up a few times. The V call is TRBV6-5, the J call TRBJ2-2; no definite D call. There are 13 residues in the CDR3. From germline, CDR1 is MNHEY and CDR2 SVGAGI. V lost 0 bases and J lost 7, with 6 bases in between. The CDR3 sequence: CASSYSGIGELFF. The CDR3 DNA reads TGTGCCAGCAGTTACTCGGGGATCGGGGAGCTGTTTTTT.

V is TRBV2 and J is TRBJ1-1; D is unresolved. CDR3 length equals 15 residues. Germline loops: CDR1 SNHLY, CDR2 FYNNEI. Trimming stripped 6 bases from V and 0 bases from J, with 14 bases between. CDR3 region: CASRPPLVMNTEAFF. The CDR3 DNA reads as TGTGCCAGCAGACCCCCGTTGGTCATGAACACTGAAGCTTTCTTT.

This clonotype appeared a few times. The chain employs TRBV12-3 or TRBV12-4 and TRBJ2-3; D gene unclear. V shed 6 bases and J shed 4 bases, with 17 bases lying between them. CDR3 length: 15 residues. CDR3 sequence reads: CASSVDRVHSDTQYF. In DNA, the CDR3 is TGTGCCAGCAGCGTTGATAGGGTCCACTCAGATACGCAGTATTTT.

This clonotype showed up many times. V usage is TRBV2 and J usage is TRBJ2-2; D not resolved. The germline gives CDR1 SNHLY, CDR2 FYNNEI. The CDR3 has 14 amino acids. Trimming shortened V by 1 base and J by 6 bases, and 9 bases separated the two germline ends. The chain's CDR3 is CASSEVRRAGELFF. In nucleotides, the CDR3 is TGTGCCAGCAGTGAAGTTAGGAGAGCCGGGGAGCTGTTTTTT.

This clonotype has a handful of counts. The chain joins TRBV12-3 or TRBV12-4 to TRBJ2-2; 7 bases line up with TRBD2. The V and J ends lost 0 bases and 1 base, in that order; junction bases with no gene match: 5. The CDR3 consists of 17 residues. The DNA for the CDR3 is TGTGCCAGCAGTTTAGCGCTTGGCGGGAGGAACACCGGGGAGCTGTTTTTT. It specifies CASSLALGGRNTGELFF.

CDR3 in DNA: TGTGCCAGCAGCCAAATTGGGACAGGCAATCAGCCCCAGCATTTT. The encoded protein is CASSQIGTGNQPQHF. This chain joins TRBV6-1 and TRBJ1-5; 7 bases are shared with TRBD1. This CDR3 is 15 amino acids long. Germline V gene sequence: CDR1 MNHNS, CDR2 SASEGT. The V and J ends lost 6 bases and 2 bases, in that order; junction bases with no gene match: 7.

The V call is TRBV20-1, the J call TRBJ2-5, with TRBD1 identical over 7 bases. The CDR3 runs 14 residues. In germline, CDR1 is DFQATT, CDR2 SNEGSKA (reference sequence). The V gene end was trimmed by 3 bases and the J gene end by 1 base; junction bases not matched to a gene: 5. CDR3 loop: CSASPAGGQETQYF. CDR3 sequence (DNA): TGCAGTGCTAGCCCGGCAGGGGGCCAAGAGACCCAGTACTTC.

J is TRBJ2-1 and V is TRBV5-1, with TRBD1 matching 9 bases. There are 14 residues in the CDR3. The germline V gene has CDR1 SGHRS and CDR2 YFSETQ. V lost 0 bases, J lost 6 bases, and 1 base stayed unmatched. This chain's CDR3 is CASSLATGGNEQFF. In DNA form, the CDR3 reads TGCGCCAGCAGCTTGGCGACAGGGGGCAATGAGCAGTTCTTC.

The chain carries TRBV5-1 and TRBJ2-7; D may be TRBD2 (5 bases). There are 16 residues in the CDR3. The germline V gene has CDR1 SGHRS and CDR2 YFSETQ. Trimming took 4 bases from V and 3 from J, leaving 20 bases between them. The CDR3: CASSPGRANRDYEQYF. The CDR3 coding sequence is TGCGCCAGCAGCCCGGGCCGGGCAAATCGGGACTACGAGCAGTACTTC.

The table lists this clonotype with a few counts. The J gene is TRBJ2-5, the V gene TRBV20-1; D is undetermined. There are 14 residues in the CDR3. V dropped 0 bases and J dropped 1 base, with 9 bases sitting between them. In germline, CDR1 is DFQATT, CDR2 SNEGSKA (reference sequence). DNA for the CDR3: TGCAGTGCTAGAGACGAGATCTCCCAAGAGACCCAGTACTTC. Encoded protein: CSARDEISQETQYF.

A few counts support this clonotype. The chain joins TRBV14 to TRBJ2-3, with D unclear. The germline V gene encodes CDR1 SGHDN and CDR2 FVKESK. With 0 bases removed from V and 2 bases from J, the gap between germline ends came to 15 bases. The CDR3 is made up of 17 amino acids. The CDR3 DNA sequence: TGTGCCAGCAGCCAAGAAGGACCTAGATCGATCACAGATACGCAGTATTTT. Its protein product is CASSQEGPRSITDTQYF.

In its sample, this clonotype was seen many times. The chain couples TRBV7-8 to TRBJ2-1; 9 nucleotides line up with TRBD2. V was clipped by 1 base and J by 6 bases; unmatched bases: 10. The germline V gene has CDR1 SGHVS and CDR2 FQNEAQ. This CDR3 spans 17 amino acids. In DNA form, the CDR3 reads TGTGCCAGCAGCTTAGTCGGTGCGGGGGGGTACTCCAATGAGCAGTTCTTC. It specifies CASSLVGAGGYSNEQFF.

The chain links TRBV27 to TRBJ2-7; tentatively, D is TRBD1 or TRBD2 (5 bases each). With 8 bases removed from V and 3 bases from J, the gap between germline ends came to 17 bases. Germline V gene data show CDR1 as MNHEY and CDR2 as SMNVEV (reference sequence). The CDR3 is 14 amino acids. DNA for the CDR3: TGTGCCAGCTTGCGGCGGGCAGGGAACTACGAGCAGTACTTC. This encodes CASLRRAGNYEQYF.

The chain uses TRBV12-3 or TRBV12-4 and TRBJ2-3, with 12 bases that match TRBD1. The trim removed 4 bases at V and 1 base at J, leaving 6 bases unmatched. The CDR3 runs to 17 residues. The CDR3 DNA follows: TGTGCCAGCAGTTCCCCGGGACAGGGGGCGGGCACAGATACGCAGTATTTT. This sequence encodes CASSSPGQGAGTDTQYF.

This clonotype came up many times. The V gene is TRBV6-5, the J gene TRBJ2-2; D is unresolved. The CDR3 consists of 13 residues. CDR1 is MNHEY and CDR2 is SVGAGI in the germline V gene. Trimming took 0 bases from V and 5 from J, leaving 4 bases between them. The CDR3 sequence: CASSYSETGELFF. The CDR3 DNA reads TGTGCCAGCAGTTACTCCGAGACCGGGGAGCTGTTTTTT.

Only a few counts were recorded for this clonotype. The genes are TRBV3-1 and TRBJ2-2, with D perhaps matching TRBD1 (6 bases). CDR1 and CDR2 from the germline V gene are LGHDT and YNNKEL (reference sequence). This CDR3 has 15 residues. V was shortened by 5 bases and J by 5 bases, with 15 bases between the two germline ends. CDR3 region: CASSRQTGLTGELFF. CDR3 in DNA: TGTGCCAGCAGCAGACAAACAGGGTTAACCGGGGAGCTGTTTTTT.